The 7 T cell receptor beta chains given below trace back to one sample, sequenced in a study of blood T cell repertoires in COVID-19. Produced via immunoSEQ multiplex PCR; TCRdb's table is partial and in-frame only. The table records hundreds of thousands of clones, roughly 89% of them present only once. Sequenced: peripheral blood. The origin of the receptors is a woman aged 40 to 50 with COVID-19, enrolled during active disease.

V gene TRBV6-5 combines with J gene TRBJ1-1; no clear D gene. CDR3 length: 12 amino acids. Germline CDR1 MNHEY, CDR2 SVGAGI. Between the trimmed V and J ends, which lost 4 bases and 5 bases, there was a span of 8 bases. In DNA, the CDR3 is TGTGCCAGCAGTTTTCAGGCGACTGAAGCTTTCTTT. Translating it yields CASSFQATEAFF.

The chain couples TRBV19 to TRBJ2-5, with D perhaps matching TRBD2 (6 bases). V dropped 9 bases and J dropped 1 base, with 21 bases sitting between them. Per the germline V gene, CDR1 is LNHDA and CDR2 is SQIVND (reference sequence). The CDR3 is made up of 16 amino acids. The CDR3 reads CASKALRRGAQETQYF. CDR3 nucleotide sequence: TGTGCCAGCAAAGCCCTTAGGCGGGGTGCCCAAGAGACCCAGTACTTC.

The CDR3 loop reads CASSSNISAGNEKLFF. The CDR3 coding sequence is TGTGCCAGCAGCTCAAACATCAGCGCAGGGAATGAAAAACTGTTTTTT. The chain links TRBV7-3 to TRBJ1-4, with a possible D match to TRBD1 (5 bases). The V and J ends lost 4 bases and 5 bases respectively, with 17 bases between them. This CDR3 is 16 amino acids long. Germline V lookup: CDR1 SGHTA, CDR2 FQGTGA.

This chain connects TRBV6-1 to TRBJ1-3; D is possibly TRBD1 (5 bases). V shed 2 bases and J shed 0 bases, with 17 bases lying between them. Germline CDR1 reads MNHNS; CDR2 reads SASEGT. The CDR3 runs 18 residues. The DNA of the CDR3 is TGTGCCAGCAGTGAAAGGGCTCCCAGGGTGGGCTCTGGAAACACCATATATTTT. This sequence encodes CASSERAPRVGSGNTIYF.

The chain links TRBV28 to TRBJ2-7; 8 nucleotides agree with TRBD1. The CDR3 runs to 17 residues. Germline V gene data show CDR1 as MDHEN and CDR2 as SYDVKM. Trimming at V came to 3 bases and at J to 3 bases, leaving 13 bases not matched to a gene. This chain's CDR3 is CASSFGDRKFFLYEQYF. The CDR3 DNA reads TGTGCCAGCAGTTTTGGGGACAGGAAATTCTTTCTCTACGAGCAGTACTTC.

The V gene is TRBV25-1, the J gene TRBJ1-2; D is ambiguous. The V end was cut by 3 bases, the J end by 8 bases, with 19 bases between. The CDR3 sequence is 15 residues long. Germline-derived CDR1 and CDR2 are MGHDK and SYGVNS. DNA for the CDR3: TGTGCCAGCAGTGATCGTCGGGGAGGCCCCGAGGGCTACACCTTC. Translation: CASSDRRGGPEGYTF.

The chain combines TRBV18 with TRBJ2-2, with 8 bases lining up with TRBD2. The CDR3 length is 17 residues. Looked up from germline, CDR1 is KGHSH and CDR2 is LQKENI. The J segment lost 1 base and the V segment lost 2 bases, leaving 6 bases of the junction unmatched. The CDR3 nucleotides read TGTGCCAGCTCACCATTCGCGGCGGGAGGGAACACCGGGGAGCTGTTTTTT. Translating gives CASSPFAAGGNTGELFF.